One T cell receptor (beta chain) is described in this entry. Its antigen is unknown. TCRdb's table, derived via immunoSEQ multiplex PCR, lists solely in-frame clones and lacks some. The sample holds about 160,000 clones, roughly nine tenths seen once. The record originates from a study of lymphopenia after photon versus proton radiotherapy. Germline V gene sequence: CDR1 SGDLS, CDR2 YYNGEE. The CDR3 totals 14 residues. The V end was cut by 6 bases, the J end by 2 bases, with 13 bases between. Study-wide results and caveats: Survival link was tested only in deceased patients; proton benefit remains a possibility. A bigger post-nadir fall in TCR diversity correlated inversely with survival time in deceased patients. Relative stability marked proton patients; photon patients lost diversity and naive cells. Oligoclonal CD8+ Temra expansion after nadir drove photon patients' diversity drop.

This material consisted of peripheral blood, taken from a patient treated with photon-based radiotherapy. V and J are TRBV9 and TRBJ2-3; possibly TRBD2 for D (6 bases). The source of this sequence is a man aged 45 to 65 with gastric cancer. This CDR3 reads CASTPGGVTDTQYF. CDR3 sequence (DNA): TGTGCCAGCACCCCCGGGGGAGTCACAGATACGCAGTATTTT. Variable domain in full (rest from reference TRBV9 and TRBJ2-3): DSGVTQTPKHLITATGQRVTLRCSPRSGDLSVYWYQQSLDQGLQFLIQYYNGEERAKGNILERFSAQQFPDLHSELNLSSLELGDSALYFCASTPGGVTDTQYFGPGTRLTVL.